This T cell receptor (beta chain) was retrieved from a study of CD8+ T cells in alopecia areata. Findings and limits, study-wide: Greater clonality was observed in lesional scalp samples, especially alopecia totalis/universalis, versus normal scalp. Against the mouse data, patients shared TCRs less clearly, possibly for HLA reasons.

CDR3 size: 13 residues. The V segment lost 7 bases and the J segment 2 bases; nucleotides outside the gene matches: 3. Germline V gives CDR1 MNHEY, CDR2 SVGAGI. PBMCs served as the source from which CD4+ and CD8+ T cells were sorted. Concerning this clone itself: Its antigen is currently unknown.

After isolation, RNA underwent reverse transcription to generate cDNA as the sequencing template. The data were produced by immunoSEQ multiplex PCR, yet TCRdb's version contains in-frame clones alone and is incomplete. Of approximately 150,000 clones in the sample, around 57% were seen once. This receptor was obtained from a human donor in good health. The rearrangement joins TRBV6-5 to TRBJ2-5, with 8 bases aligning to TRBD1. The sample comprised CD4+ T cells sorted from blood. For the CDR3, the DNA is TGTGCCAGCACGCGGACAGGGCAAGAGACCCAGTACTTC. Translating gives CASTRTGQETQYF.